These T cell receptor beta chains were read from a single sample in a study of blood T cell repertoires in COVID-19. TCRdb's copy holds only in-frame clones and misses some; the assay was immunoSEQ multiplex PCR. The table lists some 150,000 clones, 80% to 90% of them singletons, with approximately 9.9% in the top ten. Source material: peripheral blood. The receptors derive from a woman of 80 years or more with acute or convalescent COVID-19. CDR3s include the opening cysteine and the closing phenylalanine or tryptophan. A D gene is named only where the DNA matches it firmly. For some rows the clone size is stated as once, few or many, or as a class when expanded; others skip it.

d_gene | abundance | j_gene | v_gene | CDR3aa | CDR3nt
. | . | TRBJ1-1 | TRBV21-1 | CARVGGARVNTEAFF | TGTGCCAGGGTAGGGGGGGCTCGGGTGAACACTGAAGCTTTCTTT
. | few | TRBJ1-1 | TRBV5-1 | CASSLKQDTEAFF | TGCGCCAGCAGCTTGAAACAGGACACTGAAGCTTTCTTT
. | . | TRBJ1-6 | TRBV7-3 | CASSLRGASYNSPLHF | TGTGCCAGCAGCTTACGCGGGGCCAGCTATAATTCACCCCTCCACTTT
. | . | TRBJ1-1 | TRBV2 | CASHRDSNTEAFF | TGTGCCAGCCACCGGGACTCCAACACTGAAGCTTTCTTT
TRBD1 | . | TRBJ1-4 | TRBV19 | CASSIGGTVLEKLFF | TGTGCCAGTAGTATTGGCGGGACAGTTCTTGAAAAACTGTTTTTT
. | . | TRBJ1-1 | TRBV19 | CASSIQPSGGTEAFF | TGTGCCAGTAGTATCCAACCCTCCGGGGGCACTGAAGCTTTCTTT
TRBD2 | . | TRBJ2-3 | TRBV5-1 | CASSLGSGGATDTQYF | TGCGCCAGCAGCTTGGGGAGCGGGGGGGCCACAGATACGCAGTATTTT
. | few | TRBJ1-1 | TRBV30 | CAWTEGRGTEAFF | TGTGCATGGACCGAGGGCAGGGGCACTGAAGCTTTCTTT
TRBD1 | once | TRBJ1-2 | TRBV6-5 | CASSNPDRGLGGYTF | TGTGCCAGCAGTAACCCGGACAGGGGACTGGGTGGCTACACCTTC
. | . | TRBJ1-6 | TRBV5-1 | CASSLAMLGAGSPLHF | TGCGCCAGCAGCTTGGCGATGTTGGGGGCTGGATCACCCCTCCACTTT
. | once | TRBJ2-5 | TRBV6-2/TRBV6-3 | CASSRSGAGETQYF | TGTGCCAGCAGTCGAAGCGGAGCGGGAGAGACCCAGTACTTC
. | . | TRBJ1-6 | TRBV3-1/TRBV3-2 | CASSQGGGWDSPLHF | TGTGCCAGCAGCCAAGGCGGGGGCTGGGATTCACCCCTCCACTTT
TRBD1 | . | TRBJ1-2 | TRBV6-1 | CASGTGGSYGYTF | TGTGCCAGCGGGACAGGGGGCAGCTATGGCTACACCTTC
. | . | TRBJ2-7 | TRBV6-5 | CASRPGGRNTYEQYF | TGTGCCAGCCGACCCGGAGGCAGGAACACCTACGAGCAGTACTTC
. | . | TRBJ1-2 | TRBV3-1/TRBV3-2 | CASSQAWDTGTYGYTF | TGTGCCAGCAGCCAAGCTTGGGACACCGGGACCTATGGCTACACCTTC
TRBD2 | . | TRBJ2-3 | TRBV3-1/TRBV3-2 | CASSRRGSGGSTDTQYF | TGTGCCAGCAGCCGCCGAGGGAGCGGGGGTAGCACAGATACGCAGTATTTT
. | . | TRBJ1-1 | TRBV19 | CASSIDRIGAAFF | TGTGCCAGTAGTATAGATCGAATAGGGGCCGCTTTCTTT
TRBD1 | . | TRBJ1-1 | TRBV5-4 | CASSWDRGSTEAFF | TGTGCCAGCAGCTGGGACAGGGGCAGCACTGAAGCTTTCTTT
. | . | TRBJ1-2 | TRBV5-4 | CASSFSGRGYTF | TGTGCCAGCAGCTTTTCGGGTCGCGGCTACACCTTC
TRBD1 | . | TRBJ1-2 | TRBV7-9 | CASSFSLGRGEGYTF | TGTGCCAGCAGCTTTTCCCTCGGCAGGGGGGAAGGCTACACCTTC
. | . | TRBJ1-6 | TRBV6-4 | CASSDEGRGRSPLHF | TGTGCCAGCAGTGACGAGGGCAGGGGAAGATCACCCCTCCACTTT
TRBD1 | . | TRBJ1-2 | TRBV4-2 | CASSLDRGRFTF | TGTGCCAGCAGCCTGGACAGGGGGCGCTTCACCTTC
. | . | TRBJ1-4 | TRBV2 | CASIAPSDEKLFF | TGTGCCAGCATAGCCCCATCCGACGAAAAACTGTTTTTT
. | . | TRBJ1-1 | TRBV18 | CASSPARGNTEAFF | TGTGCCAGCTCACCAGCCAGGGGAAACACTGAAGCTTTCTTT
TRBD1 | . | TRBJ1-6 | TRBV4-1 | CASSQGEGQGYNSPLHF | TGCGCCAGCAGCCAAGGGGAAGGACAGGGGTATAATTCACCCCTCCACTTT
. | . | TRBJ1-1 | TRBV2 | CASRRMGQNTEAFF | TGTGCCAGCAGGAGAATGGGCCAGAACACTGAAGCTTTCTTT
TRBD2 | . | TRBJ2-1 | TRBV5-1 | CASSFGVSGAYNEQFF | TGCGCCAGCAGCTTTGGGGTTAGCGGGGCCTACAATGAGCAGTTCTTC
TRBD2 | . | TRBJ2-2 | TRBV10-2 | CASRGTSGPGELFF | TGCGCCAGCAGGGGGACTAGCGGTCCCGGGGAGCTGTTTTTT
TRBD1 | . | TRBJ1-2 | TRBV5-4 | CASSAAGTGDYGYTF | TGTGCCAGCAGCGCCGCCGGGACAGGGGACTATGGCTACACCTTC
. | once | TRBJ1-1 | TRBV6-1 | CASSEAWRGSEAFF | TGTGCCAGCAGTGAAGCTTGGAGAGGCTCTGAAGCTTTCTTT
TRBD1 | . | TRBJ2-7 | TRBV14 | CASSRQTGTTYEQYF | TGTGCCAGCAGCCGACAGACAGGGACAACCTACGAGCAGTACTTC
TRBD1 | . | TRBJ1-3 | TRBV24-1 | CATSDFPDGDRYLWAGNTIYF | TGTGCCACCAGTGATTTCCCCGATGGGGACAGATATCTTTGGGCTGGAAACACCATATATTTT
TRBD1 | . | TRBJ1-2 | TRBV19 | CASSPGQGGYGYTF | TGTGCCAGTAGTCCTGGACAGGGGGGATATGGCTACACCTTC
. | . | TRBJ1-2 | TRBV11-3 | CASSKQGYGYTF | TGTGCCAGTAGCAAGCAGGGCTATGGCTACACCTTC
. | . | TRBJ1-3 | TRBV19 | CASSIQTGLSGNTIYF | TGTGCCAGTAGTATTCAGACCGGACTCTCTGGAAACACCATATATTTT
TRBD1 | . | TRBJ1-1 | TRBV18 | CASSPGQANTEAFF | TGTGCCAGCTCACCAGGACAGGCGAACACTGAAGCTTTCTTT
TRBD1 | . | TRBJ1-2 | TRBV2 | CATGGGQRPTF | TGTGCCACCGGTGGGGGACAGAGACCGACCTTC
. | . | TRBJ1-1 | TRBV12-3/TRBV12-4 | CASSFGQNTEAFF | TGTGCCAGCAGTTTTGGACAGAACACTGAAGCTTTCTTT
. | . | TRBJ2-5 | TRBV7-8 | CASSPRGALQETQYF | TGTGCCAGCAGCCCACGCGGGGCCCTTCAAGAGACCCAGTACTTC
TRBD2 | . | TRBJ2-3 | TRBV30 | CAWSGTSGQDTQYF | TGTGCCTGGAGTGGGACTAGCGGCCAAGATACGCAGTATTTT
TRBD1 | . | TRBJ1-2 | TRBV7-2 | CASSLFTTGGDGYTF | TGTGCCAGCAGCTTATTTACCACAGGGGGCGATGGCTACACCTTC
TRBD1 | few | TRBJ1-4 | TRBV7-6 | CASSPGQSNEKLFF | TGTGCCAGCAGCCCGGGACAGTCTAATGAAAAACTGTTTTTT
. | . | TRBJ2-5 | TRBV18 | CASSPVLRGETQYF | TGTGCCAGCTCACCAGTGCTGCGCGGAGAGACCCAGTACTTC
TRBD1 | . | TRBJ2-7 | TRBV6-5 | CASSYPTGVGAEQYF | TGTGCCAGCAGTTACCCGACAGGGGTTGGTGCCGAGCAGTACTTC
. | . | TRBJ1-1 | TRBV7-2 | CASSLMSGVGDTEAFF | TGTGCCAGCAGCTTAATGTCAGGGGTAGGAGACACTGAAGCTTTCTTT